This paragraph covers one TCR beta chain sequence. Its cognate antigen has yet to be identified. Base qualities are not at hand, and no much larger clone is one base apart. The CDR3 regions of human TCRbeta chains were analyzed by immunosequencing. Concerning the study's data processing: Repertoire TCRs were checked for matches against a reference library of SARS-CoV-2-specific TCRs that had been generated using the MIRA antigen-specificity platform. Breadth was defined as the fraction of unique TCRs that were SARS-CoV-2-associated, and depth was defined as the fraction of total T cells that were SARS-CoV-2-associated. Using the MIRA data, every spike-specific TCR was mapped to the spike region that the TCR reacted to and assigned to either a CD4 or a CD8 class. Log10-transformed breadth and depth values were compared by one-way ANOVA with Sidak's multiple comparisons tests. What TCRdb holds here is the immuneACCESS table cut down to in-frame rearrangements. Part of the clones is not present; checked against another copy, under half of the missing clones reflect an unresolved V gene, and the others are unexplained. Clonal size and the V and J genes are those of that table, whereas D and trimming came from the DNA. This sample gives roughly 120,000 clones in total; 80% to 90% of them show up just once. The top ten clones comprise around a sixth of the sample.

V lost 4 bases and J lost 0 bases; the stretch between them is 10 bases long. According to the germline V gene, CDR1 reads SGHRS and CDR2 reads YFSETQ. The CDR3 starts with the cysteine, ends with the phenylalanine, and has 14 residues. Only the CDR3 DNA is retained, 42 bases long and in frame from the first base. The entry originates in a study of T cell responses to AZD1222 COVID-19 vaccine listed by TCRdb under 2021. Study-wide context: TCR sequencing covered 233 trial participants: 207 given two doses of AZD1222 and around 25 given two doses of MenACWY control vaccine. Trial participants were enrolled by age into 18-55, 56-69 and 70-plus year subgroups, with about 150, 28 and 57 TCR-sequenced participants respectively.

Beyond this particular receptor, the publication reports: In the small 56-69-year group, the increase in depth fell short of significance, most likely because of low power. Most participants were white British and females outnumbered males, and the authors suggested that clonal diversity may have been underestimated. The vaccine-associated CD4 TCRs covered the entire spike protein, and the dominant responses fell in regions 160-218 and 743-854. Epitopes outside the regions mutated in the B.1.351 and B.1.1.7 variants were reportedly recognized by nearly half of the unique spike-specific TCRs. After two AZD1222 doses, spike-specific TCR breadth and depth were significantly higher than at day 0 and than in MenACWY recipients. Conclusions about previously exposed vaccinees are limited because only a handful of AZD1222 recipients were SARS-CoV-2 seropositive at baseline. No day 14 peak-response samples were available, so repertoires were characterized only after the peak T cell response.

The time point label of this sample denotes: baseline before first vaccination. According to the study, the label for this sample's treatment or condition signals: meningococcal conjugate vaccine given as trial control. Vaccinee samples were obtained from the UK trials COV001 and COV002, which included a single-blind randomized controlled phase 2/3 trial of AZD1222 (ChAdOx1 nCoV-19) in healthy adults. Trial participant PBMC samples were collected at day 0 and day 28 after the second dose for TCRbeta chain sequencing. This TCR came from an adult in good health. Source: peripheral blood, taken on day 0 of MenACWY control vaccination. This receptor chain uses TRBV5-1 and TRBJ1-2; no D gene is confidently identified. The sequenced DNA is TGCGCCAGCAGCATAGGAGAAGCTAACTATGGCTACACCTTC. This gives the protein CASSIGEANYGYTF.